Listed below are T cell receptor beta chains from one sample, sequenced in a study of post-analysis software for immune sequencing data. TCRdb re-called the PCR reads with MiXCR, one entry per CDR3 protein. Altogether 650,000 to 850,000 distinct CDR3 sequences are present, roughly 46% being singletons, with the ten largest covering 4.9%. Sequenced sample: blood. All receptors derive from a girl aged 10-17 years with multiple sclerosis. The CDR3 runs from the conserved cysteine through the conserved F or W.

j_call | v_call | cdr3_aa
TRBJ2-1 | TRBV24-1 | CATSDFRTGHSYNEQFF
TRBJ2-1 | TRBV7-3 | CASSPQAGLDNEQFF
TRBJ2-6 | TRBV16 | CASSQPSDRPSGANVLTF
TRBJ2-3 | TRBV20-1 | CSARSGTSTDTQYF
TRBJ2-1 | TRBV27 | CASHMPRASGMPETQFF
TRBJ1-1 | TRBV20-1 | CSARQTGLLTEAFF
TRBJ2-1 | TRBV29-1 | CSVTGLGIYNEQFF
TRBJ2-2 | TRBV2 | CASSAQGAGGELFF
TRBJ2-3 | TRBV29-1 | CSAAPHGGTDTQYF
TRBJ1-6 | TRBV12-5 | CASGLTQGFGSPLHF
TRBJ1-5 | TRBV20-1 | CSASLSDSSNQPQHF
TRBJ2-7 | TRBV6-6 | CASSYSGTGGYEQYF
TRBJ2-1 | TRBV7-9 | CASRLTGAGEQFF
TRBJ2-7 | TRBV3-1 | CANRRGQAYEQYF
TRBJ2-7 | TRBV20-1 | CSASYLGGAASYEQYF
TRBJ2-1 | TRBV20-1 | CSARDLASPIYNEQFF
TRBJ2-7 | TRBV5-1 | CASSLVASGGSSYEQYF
TRBJ2-1 | TRBV5-1 | CASSGPGLTYNEQFF
TRBJ2-7 | TRBV20-1 | CSAIRQEGAYNEQYF
TRBJ2-1 | TRBV30 | CAWSRGTGAYNEQFF
TRBJ2-5 | TRBV7-8 | CASSLPALGREFRETQYF
TRBJ1-6 | TRBV7-9 | CASSLKPNSPLHF
TRBJ2-3 | TRBV5-1 | CASSWRQGSTDTQYF
TRBJ2-5 | TRBV12-3/TRBV12-4 | CASSFRERYYKQYF
TRBJ2-3 | TRBV15 | CATSRARTSGSGGTDTQYF
TRBJ2-7 | TRBV4-3 | CASSQDYRSSYEQYF
TRBJ2-1 | TRBV7-2 | CASSLRPGLAGGMEQFF
- | TRBV27 | CASMRLAGGPGYEQYF
TRBJ1-1 | TRBV20-1 | CSARETGFTEAFF
TRBJ1-6 | TRBV20-1 | CSASGGEALHF
TRBJ2-7 | TRBV10-3 | CAISDTVARTSYEQYF
TRBJ2-7 | TRBV9 | CASSQVAGSYEQYF
TRBJ2-5 | TRBV27 | CASSRNWVGTAPQETQYF
TRBJ2-3 | TRBV6-5 | CASSTGTGGANTQYF
TRBJ2-1 | TRBV7-2 | CASSSDLESSYNEQFF
TRBJ1-5 | TRBV12-5 | CASGFGAGGPSNQPQHF
TRBJ1-5 | TRBV12-3/TRBV12-4 | CASRGGTAGQPQHF